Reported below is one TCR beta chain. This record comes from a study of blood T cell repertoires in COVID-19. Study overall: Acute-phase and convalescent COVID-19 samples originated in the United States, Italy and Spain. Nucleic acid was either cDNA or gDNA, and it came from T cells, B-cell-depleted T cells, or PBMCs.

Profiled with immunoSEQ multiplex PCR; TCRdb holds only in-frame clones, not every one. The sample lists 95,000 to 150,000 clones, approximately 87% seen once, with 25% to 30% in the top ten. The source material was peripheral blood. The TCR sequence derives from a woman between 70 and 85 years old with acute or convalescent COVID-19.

This CDR3 reads CASERSQTQYF. CDR3 DNA: TGTGCCAGCGAGCGTAGCCAGACCCAGTACTTC. The chain uses TRBV2 and TRBJ2-5; D gene unclear. Trimming took off 8 bases at V and 6 bases at J, with 10 bases between the two ends. CDR3 size: 11 residues. Germline V gene data show CDR1 as SNHLY and CDR2 as FYNNEI.